Listed below are T cell receptor beta chains from one sample, sequenced in a study of CD8+CD57+ T cells in acquired aplastic anemia. MiXCR was run by TCRdb on the reads, yielding one entry per CDR3 protein. There are some 410,000 distinct CDR3 sequences in the sample; about 70% occur only once, and 3.5% to 4.5% lies in the top ten. Sequenced input: sorted CD4+, CD8+, or CD8+CD57+ T cells (not recorded which) from PBMCs. The source of these receptors is a human donor in good health, serving as a control. Both conserved end residues are part of each CDR3. D genes are given only for firm matches.

v_call	d_call	j_call	cdr3_aa
TRBV5-4	NA	TRBJ2-7	CATNSPQRISYEQYF
TRBV4-3	NA	TRBJ2-1	CASSPTLSYNEQFF
TRBV24-1	NA	TRBJ2-1	CATSEIDYDEQFF
TRBV7-8	NA	TRBJ1-6	CASSLSGRLGTDTHF
TRBV6-6	NA	TRBJ1-3	CASGPSNSGNTIYF
TRBV7-3	NA	TRBJ2-7	CASSNARSYEQYF
TRBV11-2	NA	TRBJ2-7	CASRRARQSYEQYF
TRBV12-3/TRBV12-4	NA	TRBJ2-7	CASSPSSFSYEQYF
TRBV7-2	NA	TRBJ1-6	CASSLALGLRSPLHF
TRBV30	NA	TRBJ1-2	CAWSVTRSMGYTF
TRBV7-2	NA	TRBJ1-1	CASSRGLLTGHAYAFF
TRBV7-2	NA	TRBJ2-1	CASSFTGYDQPPHEQFF
TRBV5-6	TRBD2	TRBJ2-1	CASSQRLAGADYNEQFF
TRBV12-3/TRBV12-4	NA	TRBJ2-2	CASIFGHTGELFF
TRBV7-3	TRBD1	TRBJ2-3	CASSLSGQGAVSETQYF
TRBV7-9	NA	TRBJ1-2	CASSQTGGFTGELF
TRBV2	TRBD2	TRBJ2-2	CAISREGGNTGELFF
TRBV5-1	TRBD1	TRBJ2-4	CASSLGTGNIQYF
TRBV2	NA	TRBJ2-1	CASSEEHNEQFF
TRBV9	TRBD2	TRBJ2-5	CASSGQREASYEHF
TRBV29-1	NA	TRBJ2-3	CSATINEGTQYF
TRBV7-9	NA	TRBJ2-5	CASSLRGGQTTQDF
TRBV29-1	NA	TRBJ1-3	CSVGAGNTIYF
TRBV29-1	NA	TRBJ1-6	CSARQPYNSPPLF
TRBV7-8	NA	TRBJ1-1	CASTLTGDRNTEAFF
TRBV6-5	TRBD1	TRBJ1-2	CASSRTRWDSYGYTF
TRBV7-2	TRBD2	TRBJ2-1	CASIWGGGSYNEQFF
TRBV20-1	NA	TRBJ2-7	CSASQGRYEQYF
TRBV12-3/TRBV12-4	TRBD2	TRBJ2-3	CASSTLAGVSDTQYF
TRBV5-1	NA	TRBJ2-2	CASSQGDYAEELFF
TRBV15	NA	TRBJ2-1	CATRGGDNREQFF
TRBV5-1	NA	TRBJ1-2	CASSLVSPGFNYGYTF
TRBV5-1	TRBD2	TRBJ2-1	CASSHGHLTGGYNEQFF
TRBV2	TRBD1	TRBJ1-1	CASSSGGGGMNTEAFF
TRBV5-1	NA	TRBJ2-7	CASRVQGRGTMQYF
TRBV7-3	TRBD1	TRBJ1-6	CASAQGHNSPLHF
TRBV20-1	TRBD2	TRBJ2-3	CSARTGGGANTDTQYF
TRBV7-2	NA	TRBJ1-6	CASITAYNSPLHF
TRBV7-2	NA	TRBJ1-6	CASSTRAQASAPLHF
TRBV11-1	TRBD2	TRBJ2-4	CASRPAGGSKTIQYF
TRBV7-9	NA	TRBJ1-1	CASSVTGTEAFF
TRBV6-2/TRBV6-3	NA	TRBJ1-5	CASRPGTLSWPQHF
TRBV7-3	NA	TRBJ1-1	CASSFISTSGAFF
TRBV19	NA	TRBJ1-2	CASNVGGTSANYGYTF
TRBV12-3/TRBV12-4	NA	TRBJ2-7	CASSLGGGPSYEQYF
TRBV3-1	TRBD1	TRBJ1-2	CASSLTDRGQGYTF
TRBV20-1	NA	TRBJ2-1	CSARAGSSGGEQFF
TRBV10-3	TRBD1	TRBJ1-2	CAISEPPGLRGLYGYTF
TRBV7-2	NA	TRBJ1-2	CASSLVSGGGHGYTF
TRBV7-9	TRBD1	TRBJ1-1	CASSSLADRGRMNTEAFF
TRBV19	NA	TRBJ1-1	CGSFVRENTEAFF
TRBV7-6	NA	TRBJ1-5	CASSLPGGPQHF
TRBV10-2	NA	TRBJ1-2	CTSSQRDYGYTF
TRBV10-3	NA	TRBJ2-4	CAIRDSLAKNIQYF
TRBV7-2	TRBD1	TRBJ2-6	CASSPATGASGANVLTF